This T cell receptor (beta chain) stems from a study of blood T cell repertoires in COVID-19. Study-wide background: From T cells, B-cell-depleted T cells, or PBMCs came the material, which was cDNA or gDNA.

Assay: immunoSEQ multiplex PCR; the TCRdb copy retains only in-frame clones and omits some. Of about 240,000 clones in the sample, approximately 84% were seen once. Sequencing was carried out using peripheral blood. This receptor was obtained from a man aged 45-65 years with acute or convalescent COVID-19.

The chain's CDR3 is CASSPSDRENTEAFF. The CDR3 DNA reads as TGTGCCAGCTCACCTTCGGACAGGGAGAACACTGAAGCTTTCTTT. The genes are TRBV18 and TRBJ1-1, with TRBD1 matching 8 bases. V gave up 3 bases and J gave up 1 base; unmatched junction bases: 4. The CDR3 runs 15 residues. Germline V gene lookup returns CDR1 KGHSH and CDR2 LQKENI.